What follows are 12 T cell receptor beta chains derived from one specimen sequenced in a study of tissue T cells after allogeneic stem cell transplantation. The repertoire was sequenced with immunoSEQ multiplex PCR; TCRdb's copy has only in-frame clones and lacks some. The table has about 48,000 clones, roughly 73% seen once. Sequencing was performed on sorted cells pooled from one or two spleens. The receptors derive from a pool of C57BL/6 mice in good health.

Turning to this clone: The genes and germline here are from mouse. Other DNA sequences from this sample encode an identical CDR3 as well. This chain's CDR3 is CASGDGQNTGQLYF. The CDR3 bases that were read are TGTGCCAGCGGTGATGGTCAGAACACCGGGCAGCTCTAC. V usage is TRBV13-2 and J usage is TRBJ2-2; the D is unclear. The read is 1 residue too short to cover the CDR3 end, so that end is filled in from the germline J gene. Trimming shortened V by 0 bases and J by 2 bases, and 5 bases separated the two germline ends. CDR3 size: 14 residues. From germline, CDR1 is NNHNN and CDR2 SYGAGS (reference sequence).

As to this clone: The gene symbols are mouse symbols. Read data end 1 residue before the CDR3 end; the end is taken from the germline J gene. The chain couples TRBV26 to TRBJ2-7, with 12 positions matching TRBD1. V was clipped by 4 bases and J by 3 bases; unmatched bases: 13. This CDR3 contains 18 residues. Germline V gene lookup returns CDR1 KGHPV and CDR2 FQNQEV (reference sequence). The sequenced CDR3 bases are TGTGCCAGCAGTCCGTCCCGGGACAGGGGGCGAGGGGACTATGAACAGTAC. Protein product: CASSPSRDRGRGDYEQY. The complete CDR3 reads CASSPSRDRGRGDYEQYF.

With regard to this clone: Mouse gene names and germline throughout. The CDR3 end lies 1 residue beyond the end of the read and is filled in from the germline J gene. Other DNA sequences within the sample encode an identical CDR3. V usage is TRBV13-2 and J usage is TRBJ2-5; either TRBD1 or TRBD2 may fit D (5 bases each). CDR3 length: 13 amino acids. CDR1 NNHNN and CDR2 SYGAGS come from the germline V gene (reference sequence). Between the trimmed V and J ends, which lost 1 base and 6 bases, there was a span of 9 bases. Incomplete CDR3 DNA: TGTGCCAGCGGTGATCGGGGGAGGGACACCCAGTAC. This gives the protein CASGDRGRDTQY. In full, the CDR3 reads CASGDRGRDTQYF.

Regarding this clone: Germline and genes here are mouse. The read terminates 1 residue before the CDR3 end, so the remaining end is supplied by the germline J gene. This sequence joins TRBV5 and TRBJ2-3, with D possibly TRBD2 on 7 matching bases. V lost 4 bases and J 0 bases, leaving 11 bases between the germline ends. The CDR3 runs to 15 residues. In germline, CDR1 is LGHNA, CDR2 YNLKQL (reference sequence). The covered CDR3 bases are TGTGCCAGCAGCCCCCGGGGGGCCAGTGCAGAAACGCTGTAT. It encodes CASSPRGASAETLY. Given in full, the CDR3 is CASSPRGASAETLYF.

With regard to this clone: Germline and genes: mouse. This chain's CDR3 is CASSLNPSAETLYF. The CDR3 DNA, read in part, is TGTGCCAGCAGCCTCAACCCTAGTGCAGAAACGCTGTAT. The chain combines TRBV3 with TRBJ2-3; D gene ambiguous. The observed sequence ends 1 residue before the CDR3 terminus, with the missing tail filled in from the germline J gene. Trimming removed 5 bases from V and 0 bases from J, with 9 bases in between. CDR3 length equals 14 residues. CDR1 is SNHLY and CDR2 is FYNGKV in the germline V gene (reference sequence).

As for this clone: The gene symbols are mouse symbols. The read ends 1 residue early relative to the CDR3; the germline J gene fills the gap. This chain connects TRBV3 to TRBJ1-1, with TRBD1 as a possible D gene (5 bases). Germline CDR1 and CDR2: SNHLY and FYNGKV (reference sequence). Between the trimmed V and J ends, which lost 1 base and 4 bases, there was a span of 7 bases. The length of the CDR3 is 13 residues. The sequenced CDR3 bases are TGTGCCAGCAGCTTAGAGGGGCTCACAGAAGTCTTC. It is translated as CASSLEGLTEVF. The full CDR3 protein reads CASSLEGLTEVFF. Combining the CDR3 with reference TRBV3 and TRBJ1-1 gives the whole variable domain GPKVLQIPSHQIIDMGQMVTLNCDPVSNHLYFYWYKQILGQQMEFLVNFYNGKVMEKSKLFKDQFSVERPDGSYFTLKIQPTALEDSAVYFCASSLEGLTEVFFGKGTRLTVV.

About this clone itself: These gene names are mouse names. The CDR3 goes on 1 residue after the read ends, and that part is filled in from the germline J gene. The V gene is TRBV12-2, the J gene TRBJ1-2, with 7 bases that match TRBD1. Trimming took 2 bases from V and 0 from J; bases not matched to a gene: 5. Germline CDR1 reads SGHLS; CDR2 reads HYDKME. There are 15 residues in the CDR3. CDR3 bases read: TGTGCCAGCTCTCCTTCCGGGACAGCAAACTCCGACTACACC. This codes for CASSPSGTANSDYT. The entire CDR3 protein reads CASSPSGTANSDYTF.

Concerning this clone: The genes and germline here are from mouse. With the read ending 1 residue before the CDR3 end, the germline J gene is used to fill in that end. V usage is TRBV4 and J usage is TRBJ2-5, with 8 bases fitting TRBD2. With V trimmed by 5 bases and J by 4 bases, 5 bases remained unmatched. Per the germline V gene, CDR1 is LGHDT and CDR2 is YNNKQL (reference sequence). This CDR3 has 14 amino acids. CDR3 DNA, as far as it was read: TGTGCCAGCAGCCCTCGACTGGGGAAAGACACCCAGTAC. Translated: CASSPRLGKDTQY. The complete CDR3 reads CASSPRLGKDTQYF.

To note about this clone: Here the gene names and germline are mouse. The sequence runs out 1 residue before the end of the CDR3; the remainder is reconstructed from the germline J gene. This chain joins TRBV2 and TRBJ2-5; 10 positions match TRBD2. J lost 6 bases, V lost 1 base, and 4 bases had no gene match. The germline CDR1 and CDR2 sequences are LGHNA and YSYQKL. This CDR3 contains 15 residues. The CDR3: CASSQGTGGLDTQYF. Partial CDR3 DNA: TGTGCCAGCAGCCAAGGGACTGGGGGCTTGGACACCCAGTAC.

This clone was seen more than once but under ten times. Mouse gene names and germline throughout. Read coverage stops 1 residue before the CDR3 terminus; the germline J gene supplies the remainder. The J gene is TRBJ2-7, the V gene TRBV26; no firm D call. The CDR3 spans 12 residues. Germline CDR1 reads KGHPV; CDR2 reads FQNQEV (reference sequence). Trimming cost V 4 bases and J 0 bases, with 4 bases left between them. CDR3 sequence reads: CASSHSSYEQYF. Partial CDR3 DNA: TGTGCCAGCAGTCACAGCTCCTATGAACAGTAC.

This clone turned up a few times. The genes are named according to mouse. The observed sequence ends 1 residue before the CDR3 terminus, with the missing tail filled in from the germline J gene. The chain is built from TRBV26 and TRBJ2-7; D is undetermined. CDR1 is KGHPV, CDR2 FQNQEV, per germline (reference sequence). The V gene lost 4 bases and the J gene lost 4 bases, with 5 bases spanning the gap. The CDR3 covers 11 residues. The CDR3: CASSPAYEQYF. The DNA read from the CDR3 is TGTGCCAGCAGTCCTGCTTATGAACAGTAC. Filled out from reference TRBV26 and TRBJ2-7, the complete variable domain reads NSKVIQTPRYLVKGQGQKAKMRCIPEKGHPVVFWYQQNKNNEFKFLINFQNQEVLQQIDMTEKRFSAECPSNSPCSLEIQSSEAGDSALYLCASSPAYEQYFGPGTRLTVL.

On this clone: Gene names and germline refer to mouse. The read stops 1 residue short of the end of the CDR3; the missing end is completed from the germline J gene. This chain links TRBV4 with TRBJ1-1; D gene unclear. In germline, CDR1 is LGHDT, CDR2 YNNKQL (reference sequence). The V and J ends lost 3 bases and 0 bases respectively, with 5 bases between them. This CDR3 contains 13 residues. The sequenced CDR3 bases are TGTGCCAGCAGCTACGGCACAAACACAGAAGTCTTC. Protein sequence: CASSYGTNTEVF. The CDR3 as a whole reads CASSYGTNTEVFF.